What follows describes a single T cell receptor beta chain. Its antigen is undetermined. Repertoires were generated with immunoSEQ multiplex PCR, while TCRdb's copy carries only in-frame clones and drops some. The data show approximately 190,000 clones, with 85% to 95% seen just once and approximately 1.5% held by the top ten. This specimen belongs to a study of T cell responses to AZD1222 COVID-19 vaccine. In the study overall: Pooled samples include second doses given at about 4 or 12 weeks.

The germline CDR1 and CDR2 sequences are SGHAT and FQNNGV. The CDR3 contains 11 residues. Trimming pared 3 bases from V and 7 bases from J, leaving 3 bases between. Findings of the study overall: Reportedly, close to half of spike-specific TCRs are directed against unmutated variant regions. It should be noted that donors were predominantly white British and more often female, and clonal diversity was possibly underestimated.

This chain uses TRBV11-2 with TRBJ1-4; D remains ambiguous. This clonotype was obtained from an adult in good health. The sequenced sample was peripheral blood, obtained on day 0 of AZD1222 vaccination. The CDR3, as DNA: TGTGCCAGCAGCTTGAGTGAAAAACTGTTTTTT. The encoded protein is CASSLSEKLFF.